This is a list of T cell receptor beta chains from one sample in a study of blood T cell repertoires in COVID-19. Some clones are missing from TCRdb's copy, which holds only in-frame ones; the method was immunoSEQ multiplex PCR. The profile shows about 160,000 clones, about 85% of them singletons. The sequencing sample was made of PBMCs or T cells enriched from blood (not recorded which). The receptors originated from a woman between 40 and 55 years old who had been exposed to COVID-19. CDR3s include the opening cysteine and the closing phenylalanine or tryptophan. D genes are given only for firm matches. Clone size is not always given. Where it is, it says once, few, many or a class for expanded clones.

clone_size: .; d_call: .; v_call: TRBV9; j_call: TRBJ2-2; cdr3_nt: TGTGCCAGCAGCCCCACACCCGGGACACCTAACACCGGGGAGCTGTTTTTT; cdr3_aa: CASSPTPGTPNTGELFF
clone_size: .; d_call: TRBD1; v_call: TRBV4-1; j_call: TRBJ2-2; cdr3_nt: TGCGCCAGCAGCCGGACAGGGTTCACCGGGGAGCTGTTTTTT; cdr3_aa: CASSRTGFTGELFF
clone_size: .; d_call: .; v_call: TRBV27; j_call: TRBJ1-1; cdr3_nt: TGTGCCAGCAGTTTGACAGCCAACACTGAAGCTTTCTTT; cdr3_aa: CASSLTANTEAFF
clone_size: .; d_call: .; v_call: TRBV7-9; j_call: TRBJ1-1; cdr3_nt: TGTGCCAGCGTACCCACAGTGAACACTGAAGCTTTCTTT; cdr3_aa: CASVPTVNTEAFF
clone_size: .; d_call: .; v_call: TRBV27; j_call: TRBJ2-7; cdr3_nt: TGTGCCAGCAGTTTCCCGGGAGAGGGCGAGCAGTACTTC; cdr3_aa: CASSFPGEGEQYF
clone_size: .; d_call: .; v_call: TRBV7-9; j_call: TRBJ1-2; cdr3_nt: TGTGCCAGCAGCTTAGGACAGGTTGATACCTATGGCTACACCTTC; cdr3_aa: CASSLGQVDTYGYTF
clone_size: .; d_call: TRBD1; v_call: TRBV14; j_call: TRBJ1-4; cdr3_nt: TGTGCCAGCAGCCAGTTGACAGGGGTGAATGAAAAACTGTTTTTT; cdr3_aa: CASSQLTGVNEKLFF
clone_size: .; d_call: .; v_call: TRBV6-5; j_call: TRBJ1-3; cdr3_nt: TGTGCCAGCAGTCCAGGGATATCTGGAAACACCATATATTTT; cdr3_aa: CASSPGISGNTIYF
clone_size: .; d_call: .; v_call: TRBV6-1; j_call: TRBJ1-3; cdr3_nt: TGTGCCAGCAGTGAAAGGTGGCAGGGATTTGGAAACACCATATATTTT; cdr3_aa: CASSERWQGFGNTIYF
clone_size: .; d_call: .; v_call: TRBV4-3; j_call: TRBJ1-3; cdr3_nt: TGCGCCAGCAGCGCGGGACGGTTCTCTGGAAACACCATATATTTT; cdr3_aa: CASSAGRFSGNTIYF
clone_size: .; d_call: TRBD1; v_call: TRBV11-2; j_call: TRBJ1-1; cdr3_nt: TGTGCCAGCAGCACCACAGGGGGCGGTGAAGCTTTCTTT; cdr3_aa: CASSTTGGGEAFF
clone_size: .; d_call: .; v_call: TRBV5-4; j_call: TRBJ2-7; cdr3_nt: TGTGCCAGCAGCTTGGGACAGTCTGCCTACGAGCAGTACTTC; cdr3_aa: CASSLGQSAYEQYF
clone_size: .; d_call: .; v_call: TRBV3-1/TRBV3-2; j_call: TRBJ2-1; cdr3_nt: TGTGCCAGCAGCCATACCCTTCAGGGTGAGCAGTTCTTC; cdr3_aa: CASSHTLQGEQFF
clone_size: many; d_call: TRBD1; v_call: TRBV23-1; j_call: TRBJ1-2; cdr3_nt: TGCGCCAGCATAAAGAAAGGACAGGGCTGTGGCTACACCTTC; cdr3_aa: CASIKKGQGCGYTF
clone_size: .; d_call: .; v_call: TRBV10-3; j_call: TRBJ1-1; cdr3_nt: TGTGCCATCAGTGAGTCCCCGGTGAACACTGAAGCTTTCTTT; cdr3_aa: CAISESPVNTEAFF
clone_size: .; d_call: TRBD2; v_call: TRBV5-5; j_call: TRBJ2-2; cdr3_nt: TGTGCCAGCAGCCTAACTAGCGGGAGCACGAACACCGGGGAGCTGTTTTTT; cdr3_aa: CASSLTSGSTNTGELFF
clone_size: .; d_call: .; v_call: TRBV28; j_call: TRBJ2-7; cdr3_nt: TGTGCCAGCGGACTTTTCTACGAGCAGTACTTC; cdr3_aa: CASGLFYEQYF
clone_size: .; d_call: .; v_call: TRBV6-1; j_call: TRBJ1-1; cdr3_nt: TGTGCCAGCAGTGAAGCCCAGGGGCTAGGGGAAGCTTTCTTT; cdr3_aa: CASSEAQGLGEAFF
clone_size: .; d_call: .; v_call: TRBV7-3; j_call: TRBJ2-6; cdr3_nt: TGTGCCAGCAGCTTAAACGCTCTACAGCTCTCTGGGGCCAACGTCCTGACTTTC; cdr3_aa: CASSLNALQLSGANVLTF
clone_size: .; d_call: .; v_call: TRBV24-1; j_call: TRBJ2-4; cdr3_nt: TGTGCCACCAGTGACCCCCAGGACACTAACATTCAGTACTTC; cdr3_aa: CATSDPQDTNIQYF
clone_size: .; d_call: TRBD1; v_call: TRBV27; j_call: TRBJ2-2; cdr3_nt: TGTGCCAGCAGTTCGACAGGGCCCGGGGAGCTGTTTTTT; cdr3_aa: CASSSTGPGELFF
clone_size: .; d_call: TRBD1; v_call: TRBV6-5; j_call: TRBJ1-2; cdr3_nt: TGTGCCAGCAGTCTCGGACAGGGTAACTATGGCTACACCTTC; cdr3_aa: CASSLGQGNYGYTF
clone_size: .; d_call: .; v_call: TRBV5-1; j_call: TRBJ1-1; cdr3_nt: TGCGCCAGCAGCTTGCAGGCTAACACTGAAGCTTTCTTT; cdr3_aa: CASSLQANTEAFF
clone_size: .; d_call: TRBD1; v_call: TRBV14; j_call: TRBJ1-1; cdr3_nt: TGTGCCAGCAGGTGGGACAGTAACACTGAAGCTTTCTTT; cdr3_aa: CASRWDSNTEAFF
clone_size: .; d_call: TRBD1; v_call: TRBV28; j_call: TRBJ1-5; cdr3_nt: TGTGCCAGCAGCGGGGGACAGAATAATCAGCCCCAGCATTTT; cdr3_aa: CASSGGQNNQPQHF
clone_size: .; d_call: .; v_call: TRBV4-1; j_call: TRBJ2-7; cdr3_nt: TGCGCCAGCAGCCAAATGATCGGGGGCTCCTACGAGCAGTACTTC; cdr3_aa: CASSQMIGGSYEQYF
clone_size: .; d_call: TRBD2; v_call: TRBV10-1; j_call: TRBJ2-3; cdr3_nt: TGCGCCAGCAGTGAGTCGAAGACTAGCGGGGTAAACACAGATACGCAGTATTTT; cdr3_aa: CASSESKTSGVNTDTQYF
clone_size: once; d_call: .; v_call: TRBV5-1; j_call: TRBJ2-1; cdr3_nt: TGCGCCAGCAGCTTGGATGAAGGAGACAATGAGCAGTTCTTC; cdr3_aa: CASSLDEGDNEQFF
clone_size: .; d_call: TRBD2; v_call: TRBV19; j_call: TRBJ2-7; cdr3_nt: TGTGCCAGTAGTTCTCCAGCGGGAGGGCCGGTGCTAAACTACGAGCAGTACTTC; cdr3_aa: CASSSPAGGPVLNYEQYF
clone_size: few; d_call: TRBD2; v_call: TRBV4-1; j_call: TRBJ2-7; cdr3_nt: TGCGCCAGCAGCCAAGATCACCGGACTAGCGCCGAGCAGTACTTC; cdr3_aa: CASSQDHRTSAEQYF
clone_size: .; d_call: .; v_call: TRBV5-6; j_call: TRBJ1-3; cdr3_nt: TGTGCCAGCAGCTTAGGGAGTTCTGGAAACACCATATATTTT; cdr3_aa: CASSLGSSGNTIYF
clone_size: .; d_call: TRBD2; v_call: TRBV6-1; j_call: TRBJ2-1; cdr3_nt: TGTGCCAGCAGTGAATTGCTAGCGGGGATTGGTGAGCAGTTCTTC; cdr3_aa: CASSELLAGIGEQFF
clone_size: .; d_call: TRBD1; v_call: TRBV19; j_call: TRBJ1-5; cdr3_nt: TGTGCCAGTAGTGGACAGGGAGGCAATCAGCCCCAGCATTTT; cdr3_aa: CASSGQGGNQPQHF
clone_size: .; d_call: .; v_call: TRBV3-1/TRBV3-2; j_call: TRBJ1-2; cdr3_nt: TGTGCCAGCAGCCAAGTCCTTCCCGGGAGGGATGGCTACACCTTC; cdr3_aa: CASSQVLPGRDGYTF
clone_size: .; d_call: TRBD1; v_call: TRBV6-2/TRBV6-3; j_call: TRBJ1-5; cdr3_nt: TGTGCCAGCAGTTCCGGGACAGGTCAAAATCAGCCCCAGCATTTT; cdr3_aa: CASSSGTGQNQPQHF
clone_size: .; d_call: .; v_call: TRBV10-1; j_call: TRBJ1-4; cdr3_nt: TGCGCCAGCCAGGGGACAACTAATGAAAAACTGTTTTTT; cdr3_aa: CASQGTTNEKLFF
clone_size: .; d_call: TRBD1; v_call: TRBV3-1/TRBV3-2; j_call: TRBJ1-5; cdr3_nt: TGTGCCAGCGCAGGACAGGGGGACAATCAGCCCCAGCATTTT; cdr3_aa: CASAGQGDNQPQHF
clone_size: .; d_call: .; v_call: TRBV25-1; j_call: TRBJ1-5; cdr3_nt: TGTGCCAGCAGTACACAGGGTCCAAGTCAGCCCCAGCATTTT; cdr3_aa: CASSTQGPSQPQHF
clone_size: .; d_call: .; v_call: TRBV6-2/TRBV6-3; j_call: TRBJ2-1; cdr3_nt: TGTGCCAGCAGCGAACCATTTAGCGGCAATGAGCAGTTCTTC; cdr3_aa: CASSEPFSGNEQFF
clone_size: few; d_call: .; v_call: TRBV4-2; j_call: TRBJ1-1; cdr3_nt: TGTGCCAGCCCCGGTCGTCGTCATGAAGCTTTCTTT; cdr3_aa: CASPGRRHEAFF
clone_size: .; d_call: .; v_call: TRBV11-2; j_call: TRBJ1-2; cdr3_nt: TGTGCCAGCAGCCCCCTCGCTGGGGCCTATGGCTACACCTTC; cdr3_aa: CASSPLAGAYGYTF
clone_size: .; d_call: TRBD1; v_call: TRBV6-2/TRBV6-3; j_call: TRBJ1-1; cdr3_nt: TGTGCCAGCAGCACGGGACAGATGAACACTGAAGCTTTCTTT; cdr3_aa: CASSTGQMNTEAFF
clone_size: .; d_call: .; v_call: TRBV19; j_call: TRBJ2-7; cdr3_nt: TGTGCCAGTAGCGAACCGGGACATCGGGCCTACGAGCAGTACTTC; cdr3_aa: CASSEPGHRAYEQYF
clone_size: .; d_call: .; v_call: TRBV7-9; j_call: TRBJ2-5; cdr3_nt: TGTGCCAGCAGGGCCATTGTCGAGACCCAGTACTTC; cdr3_aa: CASRAIVETQYF
clone_size: .; d_call: .; v_call: TRBV18; j_call: TRBJ1-1; cdr3_nt: TGTGCCAGCTCACCACCTAACGGACAGATCACTGAAGCTTTCTTT; cdr3_aa: CASSPPNGQITEAFF
clone_size: .; d_call: .; v_call: TRBV6-5; j_call: TRBJ2-7; cdr3_nt: TGTGCCAGCAGTTACGTATCAGGGGCTTTCGGCGAGCAGTACTTC; cdr3_aa: CASSYVSGAFGEQYF
clone_size: .; d_call: TRBD1; v_call: TRBV4-3; j_call: TRBJ2-7; cdr3_nt: TGCGCCAGCAGCATAGACAGGGGAATCGAGCAGTACTTC; cdr3_aa: CASSIDRGIEQYF
clone_size: few; d_call: .; v_call: TRBV4-3; j_call: TRBJ1-2; cdr3_nt: TGCGCCAGCAGCCAAGAACGAGGAGCATTCTATGGCTACACCTTC; cdr3_aa: CASSQERGAFYGYTF
clone_size: .; d_call: TRBD1; v_call: TRBV7-8; j_call: TRBJ2-1; cdr3_nt: TGTGCCAGCAGCTTCCTCTCCCAGGGGGCCCATGAGCAGTTCTTC; cdr3_aa: CASSFLSQGAHEQFF
clone_size: .; d_call: TRBD1; v_call: TRBV7-9; j_call: TRBJ2-1; cdr3_nt: TGTGCCAGCAGCCCGTGGGGACAGGGTGTCTATGAGCAGTTCTTC; cdr3_aa: CASSPWGQGVYEQFF
clone_size: .; d_call: .; v_call: TRBV28; j_call: TRBJ2-4; cdr3_nt: TGTGCCAGCAGTCCACGATACGCGGATGGGGCCAAAAACATTCAGTACTTC; cdr3_aa: CASSPRYADGAKNIQYF
clone_size: .; d_call: TRBD2; v_call: TRBV29-1; j_call: TRBJ2-5; cdr3_nt: TGCAGCGCCCAGGCCCCAATCGGACTAGCGGAACCTAACGACCAAGAGACCCAGTACTTC; cdr3_aa: CSAQAPIGLAEPNDQETQYF